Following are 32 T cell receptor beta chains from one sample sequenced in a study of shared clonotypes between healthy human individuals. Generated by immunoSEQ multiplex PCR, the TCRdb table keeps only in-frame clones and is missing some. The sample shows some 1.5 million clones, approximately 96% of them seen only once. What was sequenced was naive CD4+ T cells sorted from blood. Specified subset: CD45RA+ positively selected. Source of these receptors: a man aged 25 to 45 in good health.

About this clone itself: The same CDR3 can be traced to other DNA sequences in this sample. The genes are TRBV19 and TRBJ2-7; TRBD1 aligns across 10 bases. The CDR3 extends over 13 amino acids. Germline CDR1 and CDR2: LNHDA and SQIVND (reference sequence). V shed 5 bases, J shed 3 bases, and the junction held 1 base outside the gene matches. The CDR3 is CASSRTGGYEQYF. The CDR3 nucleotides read TGTGCCAGTAGTCGGACAGGGGGCTACGAGCAGTACTTC.

CDR3 amino acids: CASSLSASGSNEQFF. DNA of the CDR3: TGTGCCAGCAGTTTGTCGGCTAGCGGGAGCAATGAGCAGTTCTTC. The chain employs TRBV28 and TRBJ2-1; 10 bases are a match to TRBD2. Germline-derived CDR1 and CDR2 are MDHEN and SYDVKM. V was pared by 3 bases and J by 6 bases, with 5 bases of the junction left unmatched. There are 15 residues in the CDR3.

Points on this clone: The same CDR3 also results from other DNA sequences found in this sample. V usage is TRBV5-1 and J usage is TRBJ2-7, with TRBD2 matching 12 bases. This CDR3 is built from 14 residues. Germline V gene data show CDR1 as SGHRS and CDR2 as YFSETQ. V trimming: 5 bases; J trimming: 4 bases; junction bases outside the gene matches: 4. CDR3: CASRTSGSAYEQYF. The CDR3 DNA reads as TGCGCCAGCAGGACTAGCGGGAGTGCTTACGAGCAGTACTTC.

This CDR3 reads CASSLLTSGRYTGELFF. As DNA, the CDR3 is TGTGCCAGCAGTTTGCTTACTAGCGGGAGGTACACCGGGGAGCTGTTTTTT. The chain uses TRBV27 and TRBJ2-2, with TRBD2 identical over 12 bases. Losses at the gene ends were 3 bases for V and 3 bases for J; bases not matched to a gene: 5. This CDR3 comprises 17 residues. The germline V gene encodes CDR1 MNHEY and CDR2 SMNVEV (reference sequence).

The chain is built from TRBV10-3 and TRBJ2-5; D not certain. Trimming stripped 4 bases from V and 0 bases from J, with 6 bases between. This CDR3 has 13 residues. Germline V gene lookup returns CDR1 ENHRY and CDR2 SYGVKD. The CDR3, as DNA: TGTGCCATCAGTGTCGGCAACCAAGAGACCCAGTACTTC. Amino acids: CAISVGNQETQYF.

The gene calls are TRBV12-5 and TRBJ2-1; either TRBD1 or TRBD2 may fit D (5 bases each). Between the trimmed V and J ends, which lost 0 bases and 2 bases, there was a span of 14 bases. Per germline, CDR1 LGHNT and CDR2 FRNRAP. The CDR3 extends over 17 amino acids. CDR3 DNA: TGTGCTAGTGGTTTGGTACGAACCTCGGGGCCCTACAATGAGCAGTTCTTC. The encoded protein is CASGLVRTSGPYNEQFF.

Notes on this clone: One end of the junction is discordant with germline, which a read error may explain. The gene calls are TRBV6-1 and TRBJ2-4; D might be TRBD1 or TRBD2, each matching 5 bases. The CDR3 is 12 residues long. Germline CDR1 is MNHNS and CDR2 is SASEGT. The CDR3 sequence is CASSEGTQRIGF. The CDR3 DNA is TGTGCCAGCAGTGAGGGGACGCAGCGCATTGGCTTC.

This CDR3 reads CASRGGGLTDTQYF. DNA for the CDR3: TGTGCCAGCCGCGGTGGGGGGCTCACAGATACGCAGTATTTT. The V and J genes are TRBV28 and TRBJ2-3, with D perhaps TRBD1 or TRBD2 (6 bases each). Germline loops: CDR1 MDHEN, CDR2 SYDVKM. V was clipped by 8 bases and J by 2 bases, with 14 bases between them. The CDR3 has 14 residues.

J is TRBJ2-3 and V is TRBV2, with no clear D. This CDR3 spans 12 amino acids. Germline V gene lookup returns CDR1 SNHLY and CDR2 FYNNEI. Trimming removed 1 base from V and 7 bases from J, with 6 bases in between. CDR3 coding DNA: TGTGCCAGCAGTGAAGGCCAGTATACGCAGTATTTT. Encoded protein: CASSEGQYTQYF.

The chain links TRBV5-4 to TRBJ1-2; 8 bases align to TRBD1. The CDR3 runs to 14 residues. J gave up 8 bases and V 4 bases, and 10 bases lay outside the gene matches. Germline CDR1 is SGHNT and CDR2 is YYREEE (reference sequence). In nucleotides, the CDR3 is TGTGCCAGCAGCCCTGGTACAGGGGGTGGCGGCTACACCTTC. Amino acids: CASSPGTGGGGYTF.

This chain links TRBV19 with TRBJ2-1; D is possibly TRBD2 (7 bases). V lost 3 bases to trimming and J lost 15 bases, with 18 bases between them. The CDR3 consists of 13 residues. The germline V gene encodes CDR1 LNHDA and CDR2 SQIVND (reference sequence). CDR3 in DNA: TGTGCCAGTAGTATGGGAGGGCAGGGGTGGCCGTTCTTC. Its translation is CASSMGGQGWPFF.

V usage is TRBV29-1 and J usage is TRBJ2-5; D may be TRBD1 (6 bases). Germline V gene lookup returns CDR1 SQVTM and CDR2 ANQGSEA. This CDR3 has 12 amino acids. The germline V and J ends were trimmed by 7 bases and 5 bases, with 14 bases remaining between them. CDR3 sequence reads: CSAIQGGETQYF. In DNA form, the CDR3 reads TGCAGCGCTATACAGGGCGGGGAGACCCAGTACTTC.

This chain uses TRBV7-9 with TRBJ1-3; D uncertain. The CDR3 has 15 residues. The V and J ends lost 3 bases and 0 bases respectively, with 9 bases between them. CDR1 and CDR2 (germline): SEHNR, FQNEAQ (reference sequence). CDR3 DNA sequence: TGTGCCAGCAGCTTCGGACGAAACTCTGGAAACACCATATATTTT. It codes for CASSFGRNSGNTIYF.

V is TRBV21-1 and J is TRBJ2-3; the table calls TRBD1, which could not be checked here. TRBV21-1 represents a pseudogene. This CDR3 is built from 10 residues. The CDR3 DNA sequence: TGTGCCAGGGCCACAGATACGCAGTATTTT. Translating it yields CARATDTQYF.

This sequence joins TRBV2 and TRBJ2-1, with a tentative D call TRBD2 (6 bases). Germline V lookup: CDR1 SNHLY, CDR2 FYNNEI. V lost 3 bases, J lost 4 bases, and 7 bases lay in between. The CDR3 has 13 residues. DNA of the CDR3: TGTGCCAGCAGTGAGGGACTTTACAATGAGCAGTTCTTC. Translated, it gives CASSEGLYNEQFF.

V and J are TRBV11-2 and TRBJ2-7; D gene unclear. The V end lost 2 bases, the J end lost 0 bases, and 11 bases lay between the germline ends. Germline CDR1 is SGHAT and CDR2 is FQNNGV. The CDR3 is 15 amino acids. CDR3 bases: TGTGCCAGCAGCTTATCCCGGGCGAGCTCCTACGAGCAGTACTTC. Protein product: CASSLSRASSYEQYF.

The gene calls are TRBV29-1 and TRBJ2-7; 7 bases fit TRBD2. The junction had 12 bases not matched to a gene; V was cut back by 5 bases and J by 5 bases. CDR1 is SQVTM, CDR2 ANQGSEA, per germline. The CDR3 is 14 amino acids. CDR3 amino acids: CSVYLGGRPNEQYF. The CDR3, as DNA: TGCAGCGTTTATTTGGGCGGGAGACCCAACGAGCAGTACTTC.

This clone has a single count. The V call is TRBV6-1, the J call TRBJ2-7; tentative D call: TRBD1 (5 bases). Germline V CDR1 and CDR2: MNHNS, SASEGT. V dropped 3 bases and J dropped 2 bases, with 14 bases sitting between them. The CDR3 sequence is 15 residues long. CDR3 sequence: CASSDRQIFPYEQYF. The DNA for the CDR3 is TGTGCCAGCAGTGATAGACAGATTTTCCCCTACGAGCAGTACTTC.

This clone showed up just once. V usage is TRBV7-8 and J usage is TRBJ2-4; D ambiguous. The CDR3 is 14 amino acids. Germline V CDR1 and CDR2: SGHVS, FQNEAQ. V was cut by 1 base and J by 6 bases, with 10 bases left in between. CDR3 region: CASSLGSGRNIQYF. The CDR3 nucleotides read TGTGCCAGCAGCTTAGGTTCCGGCAGAAACATTCAGTACTTC.

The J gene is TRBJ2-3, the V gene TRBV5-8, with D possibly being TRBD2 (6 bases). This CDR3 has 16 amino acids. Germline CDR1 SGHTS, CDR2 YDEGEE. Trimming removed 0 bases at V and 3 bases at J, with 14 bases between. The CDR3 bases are TGTGCCAGCAGCTTGGTCGGGGGAGGAAGAACAGATACGCAGTATTTT. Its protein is CASSLVGGGRTDTQYF.

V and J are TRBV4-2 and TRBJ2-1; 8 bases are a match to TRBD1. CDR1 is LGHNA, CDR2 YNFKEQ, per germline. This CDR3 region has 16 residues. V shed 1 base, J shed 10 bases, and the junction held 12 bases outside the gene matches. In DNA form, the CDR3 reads TGTGCCAGCAGCCAAGCCGACAGGGGAAAAGGCAGGGAGCAGTTCTTC. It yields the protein CASSQADRGKGREQFF.

The CDR3 DNA reads as TGTGCCAGCAGGCCTGCTTTTGTCAGGGGAAAAAACATTCAGTACTTC. Its protein product is CASRPAFVRGKNIQYF. This chain uses TRBV11-2 with TRBJ2-4; D is perhaps TRBD1 (6 bases). Looked up from germline, CDR1 is SGHAT and CDR2 is FQNNGV. CDR3 length equals 16 residues. V was trimmed by 6 bases and J by 4 bases, leaving 19 bases between them. Supplemented by reference TRBV11-2 and TRBJ2-4, the full variable domain reads EAGVAQSPRYKIIEKRQSVAFWCNPISGHATLYWYQQILGQGPKLLIQFQNNGVVDDSQLPKDRFSAERLKGVDSTLKIQPAKLEDSAVYLCASRPAFVRGKNIQYFGAGTRLSVL.

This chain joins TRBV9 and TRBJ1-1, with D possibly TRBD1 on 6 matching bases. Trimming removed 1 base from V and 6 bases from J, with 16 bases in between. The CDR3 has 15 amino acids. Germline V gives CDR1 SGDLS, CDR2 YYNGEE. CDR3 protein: CASSVSGGRPPEAFF. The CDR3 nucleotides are TGTGCCAGCAGCGTATCGGGGGGGCGTCCCCCTGAAGCTTTCTTT.

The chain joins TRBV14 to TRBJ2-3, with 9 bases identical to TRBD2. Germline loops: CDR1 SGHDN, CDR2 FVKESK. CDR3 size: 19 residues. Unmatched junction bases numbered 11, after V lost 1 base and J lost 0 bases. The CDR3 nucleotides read TGTGCCAGCAGCCAAGGTCGCGGGAGGGCCCCACGGAGCACAGATACGCAGTATTTT. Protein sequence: CASSQGRGRAPRSTDTQYF.

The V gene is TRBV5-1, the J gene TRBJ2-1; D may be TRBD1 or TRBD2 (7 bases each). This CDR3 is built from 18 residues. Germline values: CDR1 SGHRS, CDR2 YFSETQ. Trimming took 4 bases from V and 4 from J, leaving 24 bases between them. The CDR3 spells CASSRQGPVAGAYNEQFF. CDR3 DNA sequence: TGCGCCAGCAGCCGACAGGGACCCGTGGCGGGAGCGTACAATGAGCAGTTCTTC.

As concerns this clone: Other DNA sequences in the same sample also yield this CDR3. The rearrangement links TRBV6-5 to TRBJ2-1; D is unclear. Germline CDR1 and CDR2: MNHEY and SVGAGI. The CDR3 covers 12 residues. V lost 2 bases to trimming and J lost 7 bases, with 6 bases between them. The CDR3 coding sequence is TGTGCCAGCAGTTACCTCGGGAATGAGCAGTTCTTC. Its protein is CASSYLGNEQFF.

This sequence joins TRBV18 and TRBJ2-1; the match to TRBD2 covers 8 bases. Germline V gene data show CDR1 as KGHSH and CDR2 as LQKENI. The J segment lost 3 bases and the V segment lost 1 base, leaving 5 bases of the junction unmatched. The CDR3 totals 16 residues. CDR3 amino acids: CASSPQGSGIYNEQFF. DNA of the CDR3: TGTGCCAGCTCACCACAAGGTAGCGGGATCTACAATGAGCAGTTCTTC.

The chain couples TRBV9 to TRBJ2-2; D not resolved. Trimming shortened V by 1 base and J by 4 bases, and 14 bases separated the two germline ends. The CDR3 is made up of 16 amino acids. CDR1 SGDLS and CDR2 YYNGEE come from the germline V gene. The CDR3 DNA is TGTGCCAGCAGCGTATCATCGGATTACCTCACCGGGGAGCTGTTTTTT. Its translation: CASSVSSDYLTGELFF.

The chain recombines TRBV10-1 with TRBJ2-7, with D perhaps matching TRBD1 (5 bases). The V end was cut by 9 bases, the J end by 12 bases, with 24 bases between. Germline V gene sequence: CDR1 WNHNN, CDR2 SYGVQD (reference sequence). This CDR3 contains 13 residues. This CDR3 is CASVKAPGGHMYF. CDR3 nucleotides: TGCGCCAGTGTAAAGGCCCCGGGCGGACACATGTACTTC.

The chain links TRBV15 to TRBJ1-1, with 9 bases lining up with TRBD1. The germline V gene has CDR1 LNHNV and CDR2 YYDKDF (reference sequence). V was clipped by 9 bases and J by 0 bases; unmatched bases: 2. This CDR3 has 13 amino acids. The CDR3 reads CATGQGVNTEAFF. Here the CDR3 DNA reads TGTGCCACGGGACAGGGAGTGAACACTGAAGCTTTCTTT.

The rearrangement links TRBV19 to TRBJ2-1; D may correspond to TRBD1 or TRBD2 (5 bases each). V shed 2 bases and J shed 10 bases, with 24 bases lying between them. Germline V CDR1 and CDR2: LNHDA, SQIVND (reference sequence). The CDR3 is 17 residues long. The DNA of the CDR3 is TGTGCCAGTAGTATATTTATTTCGTCCCGGGGCTCCGGGGAGCAGTTCTTC. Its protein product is CASSIFISSRGSGEQFF.

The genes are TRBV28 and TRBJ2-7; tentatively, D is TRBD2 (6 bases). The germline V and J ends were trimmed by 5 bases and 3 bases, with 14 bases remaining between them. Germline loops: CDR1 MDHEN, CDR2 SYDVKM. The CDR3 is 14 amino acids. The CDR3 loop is CASSAAGLDYEQYF. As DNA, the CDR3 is TGTGCCAGCAGTGCGGCGGGGTTAGACTACGAGCAGTACTTC.